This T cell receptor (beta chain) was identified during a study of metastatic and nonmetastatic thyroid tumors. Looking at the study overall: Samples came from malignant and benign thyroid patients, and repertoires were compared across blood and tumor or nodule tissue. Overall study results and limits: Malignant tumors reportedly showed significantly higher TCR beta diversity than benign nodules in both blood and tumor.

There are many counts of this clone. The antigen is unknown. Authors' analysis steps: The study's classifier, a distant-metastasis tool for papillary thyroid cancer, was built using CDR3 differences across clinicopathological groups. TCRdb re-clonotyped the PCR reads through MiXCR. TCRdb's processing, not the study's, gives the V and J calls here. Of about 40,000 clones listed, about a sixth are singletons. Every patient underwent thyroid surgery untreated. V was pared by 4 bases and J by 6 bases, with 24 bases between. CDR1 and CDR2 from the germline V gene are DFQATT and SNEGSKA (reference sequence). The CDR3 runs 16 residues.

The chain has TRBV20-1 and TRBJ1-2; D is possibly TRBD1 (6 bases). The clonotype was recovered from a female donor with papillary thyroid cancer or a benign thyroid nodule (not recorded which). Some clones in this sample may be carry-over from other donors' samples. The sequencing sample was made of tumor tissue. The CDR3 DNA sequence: TGCAGTGCTATTCCCGGCTCCGGGACACGGGAGGATGGCTACACCTTC. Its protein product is CSAIPGSGTREDGYTF.